This passage covers 15 T cell receptor beta chains from one sample sequenced in a study of OX40 agonist ivuxolimab in advanced cancers. The table came from immunoSEQ multiplex PCR; TCRdb's copy has only in-frame clones and leaves some out. The data hold under 45,000 clones, with about 78% observed a single time. The sample consisted of CD4+ or CD8+ T cells sorted from blood, taken in a trial of the OX40 agonist ivuxolimab. The receptors come from an adult with an advanced solid tumor such as melanoma, head and neck, liver or kidney cancer.

V is TRBV30 and J is TRBJ1-3; D not certain. V was shortened by 1 base and J by 10 bases, with 8 bases between the two germline ends. Germline lookup yields CDR1 GTSNPN and CDR2 SVGIG (reference sequence). This CDR3 region has 11 residues. The CDR3 here is CAWSEEGTIYF. In DNA form, the CDR3 reads TGTGCCTGGAGTGAGGAGGGAACCATATATTTT.

This rearrangement joins TRBV30 to TRBJ1-3; D remains ambiguous. Per the germline V gene, CDR1 is GTSNPN and CDR2 is SVGIG (reference sequence). Trimming removed 5 bases at V and 4 bases at J, with 6 bases between. The CDR3 totals 11 residues. The CDR3 DNA sequence: TGTGCCTGGCATCGGGGAAACACCATATATTTT. This encodes CAWHRGNTIYF.

The chain recombines TRBV6-5 with TRBJ2-7, with D possibly matching TRBD1 (6 bases). Trimming stripped 1 base from V and 0 bases from J, with 13 bases between. The CDR3 contains 16 residues. CDR1 MNHEY and CDR2 SVGAGI come from the germline V gene. The CDR3, as DNA: TGTGCCAGCAGTTACTGGGGGACAAGTTTCTCCTACGAGCAGTACTTC. Amino acid sequence: CASSYWGTSFSYEQYF.

This clone appeared once. This chain links TRBV6-5 with TRBJ2-1; no reliable D call. This CDR3 spans 14 amino acids. Looked up from germline, CDR1 is MNHEY and CDR2 is SVGAGI. V was pared by 5 bases and J by 6 bases, with 14 bases between. The CDR3 loop reads CASSPLRNTNEQFF. In nucleotides, the CDR3 is TGTGCCAGCAGTCCTCTTAGGAACACCAATGAGCAGTTCTTC.

This clone was detected a few times. The V call is TRBV9, the J call TRBJ1-1; D possibly corresponds to TRBD1 (6 bases). The length of the CDR3 is 11 residues. Trimming pared 5 bases from V and 8 bases from J, leaving 10 bases between. Germline CDR1 is SGDLS and CDR2 is YYNGEE. The DNA for the CDR3 is TGTGCCAGCAGGGGACAAGGAGAAGCTTTCTTT. It translates to CASRGQGEAFF.

This clone appeared once. The chain carries TRBV7-2 and TRBJ2-5; 10 nucleotides align to TRBD1. There are 16 residues in the CDR3. Germline trimming cut 1 base from V and 5 bases from J; bases unmatched to any gene: 7. Looked up from germline, CDR1 is SGHTA and CDR2 is FQGNSA. In DNA, the CDR3 is TGTGCCAGCAGCTTAGGTTTTGGGACAGGGGTTGAGACCCAGTACTTC. As protein: CASSLGFGTGVETQYF.

The chain is built from TRBV5-6 and TRBJ1-2; D gene unclear. This CDR3 has 15 residues. Germline CDR1 and CDR2: SGHDT and YYEEEE. Trimming cost V 3 bases and J 2 bases, with 14 bases left between them. CDR3 residues: CASSSLLKVNYGYTF. Here the CDR3 DNA reads TGTGCCAGCAGCTCGCTATTGAAGGTCAACTATGGCTACACCTTC.

The CDR3 DNA reads TGCGCCAGCAGCCGAACGGACAGGGGTAGCGCTGAAGCTTTCTTT. Translating it yields CASSRTDRGSAEAFF. This rearrangement joins TRBV5-1 to TRBJ1-1; 9 bases map to TRBD1. CDR1 and CDR2 (germline): SGHRS, YFSETQ. The CDR3 sequence is 15 residues long. The V segment lost 4 bases and the J segment 6 bases; nucleotides outside the gene matches: 10.

CDR3 sequence (DNA): TGTGCCAGCAGTTACAATGCCGGGACGGGTAACACTGAAGCTTTCTTT. Its translation is CASSYNAGTGNTEAFF. This sequence joins TRBV6-5 and TRBJ1-1, with a tentative D call TRBD1 (5 bases). Germline V CDR1 and CDR2: MNHEY, SVGAGI. Deletions cut 2 bases from V and 2 bases from J, with 15 bases between. The CDR3 has 16 amino acids.

The genes are TRBV4-1 and TRBJ2-3; no clear D. Trimming cost V 6 bases and J 4 bases, with 20 bases left between them. The CDR3 contains 16 residues. Germline CDR1 and CDR2: MGHRA and YSYEKL. CDR3 amino acids: CASRFLGGFSSDTQYF. The CDR3 bases are TGCGCCAGCAGATTTTTGGGCGGTTTCTCCTCAGATACGCAGTATTTT.

Points on this clone: A clone one base away is much larger, so this may be a read error. This chain joins TRBV4-1 and TRBJ2-7; TRBD1 matches at 7 bases. Trimming at V came to 4 bases and at J to 2 bases, leaving 2 bases not matched to a gene. Germline CDR1 and CDR2: MGHRA and YSYEKL. The CDR3 extends over 13 amino acids. The CDR3 coding sequence is TGCGCCAGCAGCCCTCAGGGGGCCTACGAGCAGTACTTC. Translated, it gives CASSPQGAYEQYF.

The chain employs TRBV4-1 and TRBJ2-5; 8 bases agree with TRBD2. The CDR3 is 17 residues long. Germline-derived CDR1 and CDR2 are MGHRA and YSYEKL. The V gene end was trimmed by 3 bases and the J gene end by 0 bases; junction bases not matched to a gene: 9. The CDR3 DNA reads TGCGCCAGCAGCCAGGGAAGGAGTAGCGGGAACCAAGAGACCCAGTACTTC. This sequence encodes CASSQGRSSGNQETQYF.

This clone was counted between two and nine times. The chain recombines TRBV6-5 with TRBJ2-1; D uncertain. This CDR3 has 15 residues. V lost 6 bases, J lost 5 bases, and 17 bases lay in between. From germline, CDR1 is MNHEY and CDR2 SVGAGI. The CDR3 DNA follows: TGTGCCAGCAGCAAGACTGTACGATTTAACAATGAGCAGTTCTTC. Residues: CASSKTVRFNNEQFF.

The rearrangement joins TRBV11-3 to TRBJ2-1, with 10 nucleotides matching TRBD2. The CDR3 contains 16 residues. CDR1 is SGHNT, CDR2 YENEEA, per germline. After removal of 1 base from V and 7 bases from J, the junction contained 7 bases not matched to a gene. CDR3 in amino acids: CASSLGGTSARNEQFF. CDR3 coding DNA: TGTGCCAGCAGCTTAGGGGGGACTAGCGCCAGGAATGAGCAGTTCTTC.

V and J are TRBV5-1 and TRBJ2-3; 12 bases are shared with TRBD2. The CDR3 is made up of 14 amino acids. Germline-derived CDR1 and CDR2 are SGHRS and YFSETQ. The trim removed 7 bases at V and 4 bases at J, leaving 4 bases unmatched. CDR3 nucleotides: TGCGCCAGCTCTAGCGGGGGGGTTGCAGATACGCAGTATTTT. It is translated as CASSSGGVADTQYF.